The 17 T cell receptor beta chains below were found in one sample sequenced in a study of blood T cells in healthy people across ages. The authors ran a second PCR of about 7 to 11 cycles using a sample-barcoded 5' primer and a J-beta primer mix. TCRdb passed the 5' RACE reads through MiXCR, listing each CDR3 protein once. This repertoire shows fewer than 1 million distinct CDR3 sequences, around 45% found once; its top ten account for roughly 19%. The sequencing sample was made of blood. Source of these receptors: a man in his 60s in good health.

This clonotype was seen at least ten times. V gene TRBV6-2 or TRBV6-3 combines with J gene TRBJ2-1, with a weak D call TRBD1 (6 bases). V lost 6 bases to trimming and J lost 3 bases, with 21 bases between them. Germline V gene lookup returns CDR1 MNHEY and CDR2 SVGEGT. The CDR3 has 17 residues. The CDR3 is CASSLRPGQGFYNEQFF. The CDR3 DNA is TGTGCCAGCAGCCTTCGGCCGGGACAAGGATTCTACAATGAGCAGTTCTTC.

This clonotype was observed once. Since a much larger clone is just one base distant, this may be a read error. The rearrangement joins TRBV7-2 to TRBJ2-1; possibly TRBD2 for D (7 bases). The CDR3 spans 16 residues. Germline CDR1 and CDR2: SGHTA and FQGNSA. V lost 1 base to trimming and J lost 10 bases, with 20 bases between them. The chain's CDR3 is CASSLGGGASSYEQFF. The DNA for the CDR3 is TGTGCCAGCAGCTTAGGGGGGGGCGCAAGCTCCTACGAGCAGTTCTTC.

This chain links TRBV15 with TRBJ2-7, with unresolved D. The CDR3 has 15 amino acids. Looked up from germline, CDR1 is LNHNV and CDR2 is YYDKDF (reference sequence). Between the trimmed V and J ends, which lost 0 bases and 4 bases, there was a span of 13 bases. This CDR3 is CATSREGSFDYEQYF. The CDR3 bases are TGTGCCACCAGCAGAGAGGGATCTTTTGATTACGAGCAGTACTTC.

Only a few counts were recorded for this clonotype. The chain recombines TRBV27 with TRBJ2-1; maybe TRBD2 (5 bases). Germline V gives CDR1 MNHEY, CDR2 SMNVEV (reference sequence). The CDR3 has 16 residues. The V end was cut by 3 bases, the J end by 4 bases, with 16 bases between. The CDR3 bases are TGTGCCAGCAGTTTTCGGGCCCAAGGGAGATACAATGAGCAGTTCTTC. It is translated as CASSFRAQGRYNEQFF.

The rearrangement links TRBV2 to TRBJ2-1, with 10 bases aligning to TRBD2. The CDR3 sequence is 16 residues long. With V trimmed by 4 bases and J by 9 bases, 12 bases remained unmatched. Per the germline V gene, CDR1 is SNHLY and CDR2 is FYNNEI. The DNA for the CDR3 is TGTGCCAGCAGTGGCCCGGGTCTAGCGGGGGTAGGTGAGCAGTTCTTC. This gives the protein CASSGPGLAGVGEQFF.

This clonotype was found a few times. V and J are TRBV7-9 and TRBJ2-5; 8 bases are a match to TRBD1. Losses at the gene ends were 5 bases for V and 4 bases for J; bases not matched to a gene: 12. The CDR3 loop spans 16 amino acids. Germline V CDR1 and CDR2: SEHNR, FQNEAQ (reference sequence). This CDR3 reads CASSTSQGALSETQYF. The CDR3 region has the DNA TGTGCCAGCAGCACCTCCCAGGGGGCCCTCTCAGAGACCCAGTACTTC. Using reference TRBV7-9 and TRBJ2-5 for the parts outside the CDR3, the full variable domain is DTGVSQNPRHKITKRGQNVTFRCDPISEHNRLYWYRQTLGQGPEFLTYFQNEAQLEKSRLLSDRFSAERPKGSFSTLEIQRTEQGDSAMYLCASSTSQGALSETQYFGPGTRLLVL.

Notes on this clonotype: At one boundary the junction diverges from the germline segment, which might be a read error. The V gene is TRBV6-5, the J gene TRBJ1-2; 9 nucleotides line up with TRBD1. CDR1 and CDR2 from the germline V gene are MNHEY and SVGAGI. This CDR3 is built from 15 residues. CDR3 DNA sequence: TGTACCAGCAGTTACGGGGGACAGGGCAGCTATGGCTACACCTTC. The encoded protein is CTSSYGGQGSYGYTF.

The V call is TRBV18, the J call TRBJ2-4; no clear D gene. The CDR3 loop spans 18 amino acids. CDR1 and CDR2 from the germline V gene are KGHSH and LQKENI. V was trimmed by 6 bases and J by 0 bases, leaving 21 bases between them. The CDR3 sequence: CASSNSRAPTVAKNIQYF. The CDR3 DNA follows: TGTGCCAGCTCGAACTCCCGGGCCCCTACGGTAGCCAAAAACATTCAGTACTTC. The full variable domain, in which reference TRBV18 and TRBJ2-4 provide the parts outside the CDR3, is NAGVMQNPRHLVRRRGQEARLRCSPMKGHSHVYWYRQLPEEGLKFMVYLQKENIIDESGMPKERFSAEFPKEGPSILRIQQVVRGDSAAYFCASSNSRAPTVAKNIQYFGAGTRLSVL.

This chain connects TRBV20-1 to TRBJ2-3, with TRBD2 matching over 8 bases. The CDR3 runs 15 residues. V shed 5 bases and J 5 bases; nucleotides not matched to a gene: 12. In germline, CDR1 is DFQATT, CDR2 SNEGSKA (reference sequence). CDR3 sequence (DNA): TGCAGTGCTCCCGAAGGCGGGGGGCCCTTAGATACGCAGTATTTT. It codes for CSAPEGGGPLDTQYF.

This clonotype was seen a handful of times. The chain employs TRBV7-9 and TRBJ2-7; D may be TRBD1 (6 bases). The end of the DNA fits TRBJ2-5 better, so the J call may be wrong. Germline lookup yields CDR1 SEHNR and CDR2 FQNEAQ (reference sequence). The CDR3 contains 15 residues. The CDR3 here is CASSPTPYREETQYF. For the CDR3, the DNA is TGTGCCAGCAGCCCAACCCCCTACAGGGAGGAGACCCAGTACTTC.

The chain uses TRBV5-6 and TRBJ1-6; D ambiguous. Germline values: CDR1 SGHDT, CDR2 YYEEEE. Trimming shortened V by 0 bases and J by 12 bases, and 10 bases separated the two germline ends. CDR3 size: 13 residues. The CDR3 nucleotides are TGTGCCAGCAGCTTGGGAAGGGATCGACCCCTCCACTTT. Translating gives CASSLGRDRPLHF.

This clonotype was picked up a small number of times. J is TRBJ2-4 and V is TRBV11-2, with 10 bases fitting TRBD1. Trimming removed 1 base from V and 1 base from J; junction bases left unmatched: 7. This CDR3 spans 18 amino acids. Per the germline V gene, CDR1 is SGHAT and CDR2 is FQNNGV. The CDR3 loop is CASSLGQTGGAAKNIQYF. The CDR3 coding sequence is TGTGCCAGCAGCTTAGGGCAGACAGGGGGCGCGGCCAAAAACATTCAGTACTTC.

This clonotype turned up a few times. The J gene is TRBJ2-6, the V gene TRBV12-3 or TRBV12-4; D unclear. Trimming pared 7 bases from V and 0 bases from J, leaving 4 bases between. This CDR3 comprises 13 residues. The CDR3 sequence is CASINSGANVLTF. The CDR3 DNA is TGTGCCAGCATCAACTCTGGGGCCAACGTCCTGACTTTC.

This clonotype was detected many times. This sequence joins TRBV7-2 and TRBJ2-4, with D tentatively TRBD1 (6 bases). V shed 1 base and J shed 2 bases, with 12 bases lying between them. CDR1 is SGHTA, CDR2 FQGNSA, per germline. The CDR3 is made up of 16 amino acids. The CDR3 loop is CASSLERQVPKNIQYF. The CDR3 DNA sequence: TGTGCCAGCAGCTTAGAGCGACAGGTTCCCAAAAACATTCAGTACTTC.

This clonotype has a handful of counts. V and J are TRBV4-3 and TRBJ1-2, with D unclear. V lost 0 bases, J lost 5 bases, and 7 bases lay in between. Looked up from germline, CDR1 is LGHNA and CDR2 is YSLEER. This CDR3 spans 13 amino acids. The CDR3 sequence: CASSQDFSYGYTF. For the CDR3, the DNA is TGCGCCAGCAGCCAAGACTTTTCGTATGGCTACACCTTC.

V is TRBV7-9 and J is TRBJ1-4, with TRBD1 identical over 8 bases. Germline values: CDR1 SEHNR, CDR2 FQNEAQ (reference sequence). This CDR3 contains 15 residues. V was pared by 5 bases and J by 8 bases, with 10 bases of the junction left unmatched. As DNA, the CDR3 is TGTGCCAGCAGCGACACAGGGGGGAAAAACGAAAAACTGTTTTTT. Its translation: CASSDTGGKNEKLFF.

A few counts support this clonotype. CDR3 nucleotides: TGTGCCAGCAGTTACTCCCAGACGGGGGGTGGCGAGCAGTACTTC. Translation: CASSYSQTGGGEQYF. The rearrangement links TRBV6-5 to TRBJ2-7; 7 positions match TRBD2. Trimming cost V 0 bases and J 6 bases; bases outside gene matches: 8. The CDR3 covers 15 residues. The V gene's germline CDR1 is MNHEY and CDR2 SVGAGI.